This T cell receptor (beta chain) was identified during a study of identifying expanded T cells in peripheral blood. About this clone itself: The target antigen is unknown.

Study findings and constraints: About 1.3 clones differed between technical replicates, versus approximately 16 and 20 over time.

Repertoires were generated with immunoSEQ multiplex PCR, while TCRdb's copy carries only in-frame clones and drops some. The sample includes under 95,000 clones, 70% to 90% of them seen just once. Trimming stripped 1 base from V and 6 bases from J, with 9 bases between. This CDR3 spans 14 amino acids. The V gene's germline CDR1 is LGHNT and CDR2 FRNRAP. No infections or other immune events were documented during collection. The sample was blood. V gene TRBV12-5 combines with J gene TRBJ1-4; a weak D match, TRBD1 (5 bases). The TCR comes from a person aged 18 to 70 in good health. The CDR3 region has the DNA TGTGCTAGTGGTTTGGGCAGGGAGGATGAAAAACTGTTTTTT. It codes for CASGLGREDEKLFF.